A single sample is the source of the 5 T cell receptor beta chains below, sequenced in a study of technical replicates of blood from several donors. The protocol was immunoSEQ multiplex PCR, while the TCRdb copy is restricted to in-frame clones and leaves out a portion. The repertoire holds about 68,000 clones, with under 98% as singletons. The sample was T cells isolated from PBMCs. The receptors shown here come from a human donor in good health.

The rearrangement uses TRBV6-5 and TRBJ2-1; tentative D call: TRBD2 (5 bases). Trimming left V 7 bases short and J 5 bases short, with 9 bases between. CDR1 MNHEY and CDR2 SVGAGI come from the germline V gene. The CDR3 loop spans 12 amino acids. The CDR3 loop reads CASKTTDNEQFF. The CDR3 coding sequence is TGTGCCAGCAAGACTACCGACAATGAGCAGTTCTTC.

This clone showed up just once. The V and J genes are TRBV19 and TRBJ2-5; 10 bases agree with TRBD2. V was clipped by 6 bases and J by 5 bases; unmatched bases: 12. Germline V gives CDR1 LNHDA, CDR2 SQIVND (reference sequence). This CDR3 comprises 16 residues. The CDR3 nucleotides are TGTGCCAGTAGCCCTGGACTAGCGGAACTAACCGAGACCCAGTACTTC. Encoded protein: CASSPGLAELTETQYF.

The rearrangement uses TRBV19 and TRBJ1-5, with 7 bases matching TRBD1. CDR1 and CDR2 (germline): LNHDA, SQIVND (reference sequence). CDR3 length: 14 residues. Germline trimming cut 4 bases from V and 2 bases from J; bases unmatched to any gene: 2. The CDR3 DNA reads as TGTGCCAGTAGTAGGGGGACAGGCAATCAGCCCCAGCATTTT. Its translation: CASSRGTGNQPQHF.

V gene TRBV11-2 combines with J gene TRBJ1-5; TRBD1 matches at 7 bases. This CDR3 has 13 residues. CDR1 and CDR2 from the germline V gene are SGHAT and FQNNGV. With V trimmed by 4 bases and J by 7 bases, 4 bases remained unmatched. The CDR3 reads CASSSTGVQPQHF. CDR3 nucleotide sequence: TGTGCCAGCAGCTCTACAGGGGTCCAGCCCCAGCATTTT.

The chain joins TRBV7-2 to TRBJ2-3; tentative D call: TRBD2 (6 bases). Germline lookup yields CDR1 SGHTA and CDR2 FQGNSA. V lost 5 bases, J lost 0 bases, and 15 bases lay in between. CDR3 size: 16 residues. In DNA, the CDR3 is TGTGCCAGCAGCCCAAGCGGGTACTATAGCACAGATACGCAGTATTTT. Protein: CASSPSGYYSTDTQYF.